This entry describes one TCR beta chain. Its target antigen remains unknown. There are no base qualities to consult, and no much larger clone falls within one base. The entry originates in a study of cytomegalovirus exposure and HLA in healthy donors (dated by TCRdb to about 2017). About the study as a whole: An earlier analysis of around 600 of the donors reported 276 Gb of sequence data and approximately 110 million unique TCR beta sequences from approximately 180 million T cells. An early release that covered roughly 600 HLA-typed donors contained 300 to 350 gigabases of sequencing data and tens of millions of unique TCR sequences. Of the roughly 410 genotyped donors, 80% to 90% were placed in the genetic ancestry cluster associated with self-reported Caucasian donors. An earlier analysis of around 540 of the donors applied high-throughput TCR beta sequencing to assess whether each TCR beta V gene segment acted as functional or pseudogenic. A later genetic analysis took genome-wide SNP genotypes for about three fifths of the roughly 700 donors and used that subset as a discovery cohort. Donor age, sex, ethnicity and CMV serostatus were compiled alongside the repertoire data. Among 398 genotyped donors of the cohort, an average of 235,054 unique TCR beta nucleotide sequences were sequenced per donor, about a sixth of them non-productive. Typing coverage varied by locus: roughly 629-640 donors for A, B, C, DRB1 and DQB1; 500 to 550 for DQA1; over 600 for DPA1; roughly 450 for DPB1. The later analysis used no new phenotypic data to find candidate immune exposures, relying instead on TCR beta sequences and their occurrence across donors. HLA typing covered class I and class II loci at four-digit resolution. In addition to the first cohort of several hundred subjects, a separate validation cohort of approximately 130 different subjects was used. The study used immunosequencing to profile the T cell repertoires of approximately 650 subjects and linked those repertoires to cytomegalovirus serostatus. The study was designed to test whether signatures of past pathogen exposure could be identified by cataloging public T cell receptors. Every discovery cohort repertoire had been produced on one sequencing platform. In a later analysis, previously published TCR beta repertoires from more than 500 donors were re-analyzed and high-resolution HLA genotyping was added so that TCR occurrence patterns could be studied. Because of strong linkage in the cohort, roughly five DR-DQ haplotypes were treated as single units for association and clustering. The study combined high-throughput TCR immunosequencing, statistical association of individual TCRs with disease status, and machine learning to predict cytomegalovirus infection status. General study outcomes and caveats: A later analysis found that most CMV-associated TCR beta chains appeared HLA-restricted, with HLA associations seemingly driven largely by CMV exposure. In a later analysis, TCR association rates were found to vary across HLA loci, with the most associated TCRs seen for DRB1 alleles and the fewest for HLA-C alleles. A later analysis reported that several top co-occurrence clusters appeared linked to parvovirus B19, influenza, CMV and Epstein-Barr virus. Immune exposure information for the cohort was limited to CMV serostatus. Some IMGT-functional V segments, including TRBV6-2 and TRBV6-3, could not be told apart with the 87-base-pair reads, so those segments were excluded. A later analysis associated 15,000 to 20,000 TCR beta sequences with specific HLA alleles at a false discovery rate of 0.05. HLA typing was unavailable for some donors at each locus, so association tests used only the typed subset. The earlier analysis of about 600 of the donors excluded roughly 17 rarely observed V segments, including chromosome 9 orphons, because counts were too low. Strong co-occurrence of HLA alleles, especially DR and DQ, made assigning TCR associations to individual alleles difficult. In a later genetic analysis, a missense DCLRE1C variant was associated with V-gene and J-gene trimming of TCR beta chains, and the association was replicated in an independent cohort. The authors suggested that the approach could potentially be extended to other disease states and immunological phenotypes. In an earlier analysis of around 500 of the donors, most TCR beta V segments appeared in productive rearrangements about 90% or about 30% of the time, broadly matching IMGT annotations. A few of the identified cytomegalovirus-associated TCR beta chains were confirmed in vitro to be specific for cytomegalovirus antigens. The study listed 170 or so TCR beta chains as associated with cytomegalovirus. In a later analysis, HLA-associated TCR beta chains showed more clonal expansion and lower generation probabilities than non-associated chains that were equally common. Across donors, most TCR sequences were observed very rarely, whereas some public TCRs were present in many individuals. A further reported finding was that TCR beta sequences accurately predicted the HLA-A and HLA-B alleles for most subjects in the first cohort. Presence/absence analyses assumed roughly uniform sequencing depth across donors, an assumption that may not hold. In a later genetic analysis, fewer N-insertions in productive TCRs were reported among donors in an Asian-associated ancestry cluster than the 666-donor mean. Linkage disequilibrium might explain the correlated functional status among segregating V segments, but an unknown experimental factor could not be ruled out. This cohort had only TCR beta chains sequenced, and the lack of alpha or paired-chain data limited which features could be detected. A cluster of highly shared sequence variants was judged likely to represent a technical artifact of the sequencing pipeline. In both the original and validation cohorts, the classifier was reported to diagnose cytomegalovirus status with high specificity and sensitivity.

The germline V gene (reference sequence) specifies LNHNV as CDR1 and YYDKDF as CDR2. The germline ends are 7 bases apart after V is trimmed by 0 bases and J by 1 base. Measured from the cysteine to the phenylalanine, the CDR3 is 15 residues long. Only the CDR3 part of the read is kept: 45 bases, read in frame from the first base. Libraries were prepared through the immunoSEQ multiplex PCR assay. A mixture of 60 forward primers for TCR Vbeta segments and 13 reverse primers for TCR Jbeta segments was used in the multiplex PCR. A multiplex PCR assay on genomic DNA amplified the CDR3 region of rearranged TCR beta genes. The amplified TCR beta libraries were sequenced on the Illumina HiSeq System as 87-base-pair reads. The authors' pipeline ran thus. In a later analysis, roughly 80 million unique TCR beta chains were counted across the roughly 610 repertoires, and approximately 9.9 million of these chains were shared by at least two donors. To remove PCR and sequencing errors, raw reads were error-corrected and collapsed into unique sequences using a nearest-neighbor algorithm that merged closely related sequences. To assign V, D and J gene segments, CDR3 sequences were aligned to IMGT reference sequences. For a sequence to be retained, a match of at least six nucleotides was required to both a V gene segment and a J gene segment. Rearrangements were classified as productive when the CDR3 lacked stop codons and remained in frame with V and J, and all other rearrangements were classified as non-productive. CDR3 was defined according to IMGT convention as the region running from the second conserved V-encoded cysteine to the conserved J-encoded phenylalanine. The earlier analysis of some 550 of the donors excluded any sequence lacking an unambiguous match to a single V gene segment. An earlier analysis of around 600 of the donors classified V segments as functional when productive rearrangements were above 56.7% and as segregating when the standard deviation between donors was above 5%. To diagnose cytomegalovirus status from the catalog of TCR beta chain sequences, a statistical classification framework was built. A later analysis assigned V and J genes by comparing TCR nucleotide sequences with IMGT/GENE-DB human TR gene sequences. In a later analysis, CDR3 sequences and most-parsimonious VDJ recombination scenarios were assigned using the TCRdist pipeline. In a later analysis, each TCR beta chain was defined by its CDR3 amino acid sequence together with its V-gene family, and reads without a unique V-gene family were excluded. In a later analysis, 450 to 600 highly shared, low-generation-probability nucleotide sequences were removed to address suspected cross-contamination and a sequencing artifact. A later analysis calculated a clonal expansion index for each public chain from normalized within-repertoire ranks of inferred template counts. A later analysis computed generation probabilities with a VDJ recombination model fitted to out-of-frame rearrangements, and checked the results against IGoR. In a later analysis, TCR-TCR, TCR-HLA and TCR-CMV co-occurrence was scored with hypergeometric tests, and a repertoire-size bias correction was applied to TCR pairs. A later analysis estimated false discovery rates by permuting HLA or CMV assignments 20 times. In a later analysis, co-occurring TCRs were grouped with DBSCAN, and TCRdist sequence similarity was added when clustering was performed within HLA-allele-positive subsets. For co-occurrence clustering, repertoires with fewer than 30,000 or more than 120,000 public chains were excluded, along with four to six repertoires with anomalous nucleotide sharing. This immuneACCESS table, as held by TCRdb, lists in-frame sequences with V and J called but not all clones. Of the missing ones, under half trace to an unresolved V gene in checked studies; the others have no known cause. For V, J and clone size, that table is used; D and trimming come from the DNA. The sample profile shows about 140,000 clones; about 80% of them were found once. Approximately 1.5% of the sample is in the top ten clones.

The cohort comprised 710 or so healthy bone marrow donors. At the time of sampling, all cohort members were nominally healthy, though unrecorded immune exposures were likely present. The donor was CMV seropositive and belonged to the group of 250 to 350 seropositive cohort members. Every donor gave a peripheral blood sample, and the peripheral blood mononuclear cells from that sample were used for TCR beta sequencing. The Qiagen DNeasy Blood Extraction Kit was used to extract genomic DNA from the blood cell samples. The rearranged chain carries TRBV15 and TRBJ1-3; TRBD1 could be the D gene, as 5 bases match. Sequencing input: PBMCs. This TCR derives from a man between 25 and 39 years old in good health and CMV-seropositive. The nucleotide sequence reads TGTGCCACCAGCAGAGATAAGGGGTCTGGAAACACCATATATTTT. The encoded protein is CATSRDKGSGNTIYF.